The 29 T cell receptor beta chains given below trace back to one sample, sequenced in a study of tissue T cells after allogeneic stem cell transplantation. Produced via immunoSEQ multiplex PCR; TCRdb's table is partial and in-frame only. The profile shows 2,500 or so clones, about 60% of them singletons. The source material was gut tissue. These receptors all come from a female BALB/c mouse in good health. The MHC haplotype of this mouse line is H2-d.

There are a few counts of this clone. All gene names here are mouse names. The DNA ends 1 residue before the CDR3 does, and the rest of the CDR3 is filled in from the germline J gene. This rearrangement joins TRBV24 to TRBJ1-5, with D tentatively TRBD1 (6 bases). Per germline, CDR1 KGHTA and CDR2 FRNEEI. The ends were cut back, 0 bases at V and 0 bases at J, with 9 bases in the middle. The CDR3 consists of 16 residues. CDR3 bases read: TGTGCCAGCAGTCTGTATAGGGACATTAACAACCAGGCTCCGCTT. Translation: CASSLYRDINNQAPL. The whole CDR3 region reads CASSLYRDINNQAPLF.

About this clone: Gene names are mouse gene names. The missing CDR3 end, 1 residue past where the read stops, is filled in from the germline J gene. V is TRBV5 and J is TRBJ2-7; D gene unclear. Per the germline V gene, CDR1 is LGHNA and CDR2 is YNLKQL (reference sequence). The CDR3 is made up of 11 amino acids. V lost 0 bases and J 6 bases, leaving 3 bases between the germline ends. Partial CDR3 DNA: TGTGCCAGCAGCCAAGATGGTGAACAGTAC. Its protein product is CASSQDGEQY. The CDR3 in full is CASSQDGEQYF.

Notes on this clone: Gene names are mouse gene names. Read coverage stops 1 residue before the CDR3 terminus; the germline J gene supplies the remainder. The rearrangement joins TRBV31 to TRBJ2-1; 7 positions match TRBD2. Germline V gene data show CDR1 as GKSSPN and CDR2 as SITVG. V lost 0 bases to trimming and J lost 5 bases; unmatched junction nucleotides: 7. The CDR3 is made up of 15 amino acids. Partial CDR3 DNA: TGTGCCTGGAGTCTAGTTGGGGGGAGGAATGCTGAGCAGTTC. Its translation: CAWSLVGGRNAEQF. The full CDR3 reads CAWSLVGGRNAEQFF.

A remark on this clone: Any gene name here is a mouse gene name. The CDR3 end is not reached by the read, which stops 1 residue before it; the germline J gene fills it in. The V and J genes are TRBV4 and TRBJ1-2, with 8 bases matching TRBD1. CDR3 length: 13 amino acids. The germline V gene encodes CDR1 LGHDT and CDR2 YNNKQL (reference sequence). The junction had 0 bases not matched to a gene; V was cut back by 6 bases and J by 0 bases. CDR3 DNA, as far as it was read: TGTGCCAGCAGGACAGGGGCAAACTCCGACTACACC. Protein sequence: CASRTGANSDYT. The CDR3, in full, reads CASRTGANSDYTF. The full variable domain, its missing parts supplied by reference TRBV4 and TRBJ1-2, is ETAVFQTPNYHVTQVGNEVSFNCKQTLGHDTMYWYKQDSKKLLKIMFSYNNKQLIVNETVPRRFSPQSSDKAHLNLRIKSVEPEDSAVYLCASRTGANSDYTFGSGTRLLVI.

Regarding this clone: The germline and genes are mouse ones. The read halts 1 residue ahead of the CDR3 end, with the missing end drawn from the germline J gene. The chain uses TRBV5 and TRBJ1-1, with TRBD1 as a possible D gene (5 bases). This CDR3 is 17 amino acids long. V lost 0 bases to trimming and J lost 1 base, with 15 bases between them. The germline gives CDR1 LGHNA, CDR2 YNLKQL (reference sequence). Here the CDR3 reads CASSQDMGGRRNTEVFF. The CDR3 DNA, read in part, is TGTGCCAGCAGCCAAGATATGGGGGGAAGGAGGAACACAGAAGTCTTC.

Only a few counts were recorded for this clone. Any gene name here is a mouse gene name. The read falls 1 residue short of the CDR3 end, and the missing part is taken from the germline J gene. J is TRBJ1-2 and V is TRBV13-1; D unresolved. This CDR3 contains 13 residues. With 3 bases removed from V and 0 bases from J, the gap between germline ends came to 6 bases. The germline gives CDR1 NSHNY, CDR2 SYGAGN. This CDR3 is CASSAQANSDYTF. The covered CDR3 bases are TGTGCCAGCAGTGCTCAAGCAAACTCCGACTACACC.

Comments on this clone: The gene names here belong to mouse. The read is 1 residue too short to cover the CDR3 end, so that end is filled in from the germline J gene. J is TRBJ2-3 and V is TRBV13-2; 8 bases are shared with TRBD2. The ends lost 6 bases at V and 4 bases at J; junction bases unmatched: 7. Germline loops: CDR1 NNHNN, CDR2 SYGAGS (reference sequence). The CDR3 is 14 residues long. CDR3 sequence: CASALGLGTETLYF. The part of the CDR3 DNA that was read is TGTGCCAGCGCCCTAGGACTGGGAACAGAAACGCTGTAT.

In regard to this clone: Mouse germline and gene names are used. Read data end 1 residue before the CDR3 end; the end is taken from the germline J gene. The chain uses TRBV16 and TRBJ1-1; maybe TRBD1 (6 bases). The CDR3 runs to 14 residues. Germline CDR1 reads SGHSA; CDR2 reads FRNQAP. Trimming stripped 0 bases from V and 5 bases from J, with 10 bases between. The CDR3 loop reads CASSLDSGQTEVFF. The DNA read from the CDR3 is TGTGCAAGCAGCTTAGATTCGGGACAAACAGAAGTCTTC.

Worth noting for this clone: Gene names follow the mouse nomenclature. The CDR3 goes on 1 residue after the read ends, and that part is filled in from the germline J gene. J is TRBJ2-7 and V is TRBV13-1; D is undetermined. The CDR3 consists of 11 residues. Germline assignment: CDR1 NSHNY and CDR2 SYGAGN. Trimming pared 0 bases from V and 5 bases from J, leaving 3 bases between. The CDR3 here is CASSDGDEQYF. The DNA read from the CDR3 is TGTGCCAGCAGTGATGGGGATGAACAGTAC.

This clone came up a few times. The genes and germline here are from mouse. The CDR3 DNA, read in part, is TGTGCCAGCGGTGACCGGGACAGGGTTGGTGAACAGTAC. It yields the protein CASGDRDRVGEQY. The full CDR3 reads CASGDRDRVGEQYF. V and J are TRBV13-2 and TRBJ2-7; TRBD1 matches at 9 bases. The sequenced fragment ends 1 residue before the CDR3 boundary, so the rest is inferred from the germline J gene. Germline loops: CDR1 NNHNN, CDR2 SYGAGS (reference sequence). The CDR3 contains 14 residues. The ends lost 2 bases at V and 6 bases at J; junction bases unmatched: 6.

A word on this clone: The listed genes are named as in mouse. The observed sequence ends 1 residue before the CDR3 terminus, with the missing tail filled in from the germline J gene. The chain is built from TRBV13-1 and TRBJ2-5; tentatively, D is TRBD2 (7 bases). This CDR3 spans 15 amino acids. From germline, CDR1 is NSHNY and CDR2 SYGAGN. Trimming left V 5 bases short and J 2 bases short, with 15 bases between. CDR3 DNA (partial): TGTGCCAGCAGAGGAGGGGGGCGTTCCCAAGACACCCAGTAC. It encodes CASRGGGRSQDTQY. The whole CDR3 region reads CASRGGGRSQDTQYF.

Points on this clone: Gene and germline names: mouse. The read is 1 residue too short to cover the CDR3 end, so that end is filled in from the germline J gene. The chain uses TRBV31 and TRBJ2-1, with TRBD2 identical over 11 bases. The CDR3 is made up of 15 amino acids. V shed 0 bases and J 4 bases; nucleotides not matched to a gene: 2. Germline CDR1 reads GKSSPN; CDR2 reads SITVG. CDR3 in amino acids: CAWSLWTGGYAEQFF. CDR3 DNA, as far as it was read: TGTGCCTGGAGTCTTTGGACTGGGGGGTATGCTGAGCAGTTC.

This clone occurred once. Mouse names are used for the genes. Coverage ceases 1 residue before the CDR3 finishes, and the germline J gene fills in the end. V is TRBV5 and J is TRBJ1-2, with D perhaps matching TRBD1 (5 bases). The V end lost 0 bases, the J end lost 2 bases, and 10 bases lay between the germline ends. CDR1 is LGHNA, CDR2 YNLKQL, per germline (reference sequence). The CDR3 sequence is 15 residues long. The covered CDR3 bases are TGTGCCAGCAGCCAAGATTCCGAGGGGAACTCCGACTACACC. It yields the protein CASSQDSEGNSDYT. The CDR3, in full, reads CASSQDSEGNSDYTF.

This clone ranks as large. Germline and genes: mouse. The CDR3 is cut off 1 residue early in the read; its end comes from the germline J gene. The V gene is TRBV13-2, the J gene TRBJ1-4; D remains unclear. Deletions cut 5 bases from V and 3 bases from J, with 2 bases between. The CDR3 runs 11 residues. Germline values: CDR1 NNHNN, CDR2 SYGAGS (reference sequence). CDR3 amino acids: CASGANERLFF. The CDR3 bases that were read are TGTGCCAGCGGAGCCAACGAAAGATTATTT.

With respect to this clone: Germline and genes here are mouse. The CDR3 end falls 1 residue outside the read, so it is completed with the germline J gene. The genes are TRBV31 and TRBJ1-2; D gene unclear. Germline V gene sequence: CDR1 GKSSPN, CDR2 SITVG. CDR3 size: 12 residues. V dropped 5 bases and J dropped 0 bases, with 7 bases sitting between them. The CDR3 is CAWAGPNSDYTF. Incomplete CDR3 DNA: TGTGCCTGGGCCGGACCAAACTCCGACTACACC.

Turning to this clone: The listed genes are named as in mouse. The CDR3 end is not reached by the read, which stops 1 residue before it; the germline J gene fills it in. The genes are TRBV31 and TRBJ1-3; D gene ambiguous. V was cut by 0 bases and J by 0 bases, with 9 bases left in between. CDR3 length equals 15 residues. Germline V gene lookup returns CDR1 GKSSPN and CDR2 SITVG. This CDR3 reads CAWSLVGDSGNTLYF. Partial CDR3 DNA: TGTGCCTGGAGTCTAGTCGGGGATTCTGGAAATACGCTCTAT.

This clone was detected a few times. Germline and genes here are mouse. Read coverage stops 1 residue before the CDR3 terminus; the germline J gene supplies the remainder. The chain is built from TRBV5 and TRBJ2-3; 9 bases agree with TRBD2. The CDR3 extends over 16 amino acids. Per germline, CDR1 LGHNA and CDR2 YNLKQL (reference sequence). Germline trimming cut 0 bases from V and 0 bases from J; bases unmatched to any gene: 1. The DNA read from the CDR3 is TGTGCCAGCAGCCAAGACTGGGGGGGTAGTGCAGAAACGCTGTAT. This encodes CASSQDWGGSAETLY. The full CDR3 protein is CASSQDWGGSAETLYF.

Concerning this clone itself: Gene names denote mouse genes. CDR3 protein: CASTLYGTNTEVFF. The sequenced part of the CDR3 DNA is TGTGCCAGCACCCTCTACGGGACAAACACAGAAGTCTTC. The chain couples TRBV19 to TRBJ1-1; no reliable D call. The observed sequence ends 1 residue before the CDR3 terminus, with the missing tail filled in from the germline J gene. Germline values: CDR1 FNHDT, CDR2 SITEND (reference sequence). This CDR3 spans 14 amino acids. The V end lost 6 bases, the J end lost 0 bases, and 12 bases lay between the germline ends. Together with reference TRBV19 and TRBJ1-1, the CDR3 gives the full variable domain: GGIITQTPKFLIGQEGQKLTLKCQQNFNHDTMYWYRQDSGKGLRLIYYSITENDLQKGDLSEGYDASREKKSSFSLTVTSAQKNEMAVFLCASTLYGTNTEVFFGKGTRLTVV.

Details on this clone: Gene names and germline match the mouse. The read finishes 1 residue shy of the CDR3 end, and the germline J gene is used to complete it. The rearrangement joins TRBV5 to TRBJ2-7, with D uncertain. Per germline, CDR1 LGHNA and CDR2 YNLKQL (reference sequence). V gave up 0 bases and J gave up 6 bases, with 6 bases separating them. The CDR3 sequence is 12 residues long. The CDR3 bases that were read are TGTGCCAGCAGCCAAGAACGGGGTGAACAGTAC. It is translated as CASSQERGEQY. The full CDR3 protein is CASSQERGEQYF.

As concerns this clone: The genes and germline here are from mouse. The CDR3 goes on 1 residue after the read ends, and that part is filled in from the germline J gene. The rearrangement joins TRBV5 to TRBJ1-3; D remains ambiguous. V was pared by 0 bases and J by 4 bases, with 4 bases between. Germline CDR1 reads LGHNA; CDR2 reads YNLKQL (reference sequence). The CDR3 is made up of 13 amino acids. The CDR3 sequence is CASSQDLGNTLYF. Incomplete CDR3 DNA: TGTGCCAGCAGCCAAGATTTGGGAAATACGCTCTAT.

Turning to this clone: Mouse gene names and germline throughout. The read ends 1 residue before the CDR3 terminus; that terminus is restored from the germline J gene. This chain links TRBV4 with TRBJ2-7; TRBD2 agrees at 11 bases. V lost 4 bases to trimming and J lost 1 base; unmatched junction nucleotides: 3. Per the germline V gene, CDR1 is LGHDT and CDR2 is YNNKQL (reference sequence). The CDR3 covers 15 residues. CDR3 DNA, as far as it was read: TGTGCCAGCAGCTCCGGGACTGGGGGTTCCTATGAACAGTAC. This translates into CASSSGTGGSYEQY. The CDR3 in its entirety is CASSSGTGGSYEQYF.

Concerning this clone: The gene symbols are mouse symbols. The read finishes 1 residue shy of the CDR3 end, and the germline J gene is used to complete it. The chain links TRBV15 to TRBJ2-7; 10 bases fit TRBD1. The CDR3 extends over 12 amino acids. With V trimmed by 6 bases and J by 7 bases, 3 bases remained unmatched. Germline V gene sequence: CDR1 SGHND, CDR2 FRSKSL. CDR3 region: CASSPTGGEQYF. The sequenced part of the CDR3 DNA is TGTGCCAGCAGCCCGACAGGGGGCGAACAGTAC. The variable domain in full, completed from reference TRBV15 and TRBJ2-7, reads DAGVTQTPRHEVAEKGQTIILKCEPVSGHNDLFWYRQTKIQGLELLSYFRSKSLMEDGGAFKDRFKAEMLNSSFSTLKIQPTEPKDSAVYLCASSPTGGEQYFGPGTRLTVL.

Of note for this clone: Gene names refer to mouse genes. The sequence runs out 1 residue before the end of the CDR3; the remainder is reconstructed from the germline J gene. The gene calls are TRBV20 and TRBJ2-1; 12 nucleotides align to TRBD2. Germline-derived CDR1 and CDR2 are GFQATS and STVNSAI. The CDR3 runs 14 residues. V shed 7 bases, J shed 1 base, and the junction held 2 bases outside the gene matches. Partial CDR3 DNA: TGTGGTGACGGGACTGGGGGGAACTATGCTGAGCAGTTC. Translating gives CGDGTGGNYAEQF. The whole CDR3 region reads CGDGTGGNYAEQFF.

As regards this clone: The gene names here belong to mouse. The read terminates 1 residue before the CDR3 end, so the remaining end is supplied by the germline J gene. V gene TRBV31 combines with J gene TRBJ2-4, with 8 bases aligning to TRBD2. The CDR3 spans 13 residues. The J segment lost 6 bases and the V segment lost 0 bases, leaving 2 bases of the junction unmatched. The germline V gene encodes CDR1 GKSSPN and CDR2 SITVG. CDR3: CAWSLAGGNTLYF. CDR3 bases read: TGTGCCTGGAGTCTAGCTGGGGGGAACACCTTGTAC. Combining the CDR3 with reference TRBV31 and TRBJ2-4 gives the whole variable domain AQTIHQWPVAEIKAVGSPLSLGCTIKGKSSPNLYWYWQATGGTLQQLFYSITVGQVESVVQLNLSASRPKDDQFILSTEKLLLSHSGFYLCAWSLAGGNTLYFGAGTRLSVL.

Worth noting for this clone: Mouse gene names apply. The read terminates 1 residue before the CDR3 end, so the remaining end is supplied by the germline J gene. This chain uses TRBV4 with TRBJ2-7, with 8 bases fitting TRBD2. The CDR3 is made up of 15 amino acids. V was clipped by 5 bases and J by 0 bases; unmatched bases: 6. Germline CDR1 and CDR2: LGHDT and YNNKQL (reference sequence). Incomplete CDR3 DNA: TGTGCCAGCAGCCCGGGCTGGGGGGACTCCTATGAACAGTAC. As protein: CASSPGWGDSYEQY. The CDR3 in full is CASSPGWGDSYEQYF.

In the case of this clone: Genes and germline come from the mouse. Read sequence stops 1 residue before the CDR3 end, and the germline J gene provides the missing end. The rearrangement joins TRBV13-1 to TRBJ1-1, with unresolved D. Trimming removed 2 bases at V and 1 base at J, with 3 bases between. The length of the CDR3 is 12 residues. Germline-derived CDR1 and CDR2 are NSHNY and SYGAGN. The covered CDR3 bases are TGTGCCAGCAGTGAGCAAAACACAGAAGTCTTC. Its protein is CASSEQNTEVF. In full, the CDR3 reads CASSEQNTEVFF.

To note about this clone: Gene names are the mouse ones. Coverage ceases 1 residue before the CDR3 finishes, and the germline J gene fills in the end. V usage is TRBV19 and J usage is TRBJ1-3; D may be TRBD1 (6 bases). CDR1 and CDR2 from the germline V gene are FNHDT and SITEND (reference sequence). The CDR3 has 15 residues. Trimming took off 5 bases at V and 0 bases at J, with 12 bases between the two ends. Here the CDR3 reads CASSLGQNSGNTLYF. The CDR3 bases that were read are TGTGCCAGCAGCCTCGGACAGAATTCTGGAAATACGCTCTAT.

Comments on this clone: Gene names are the mouse ones. The read ends 1 residue early relative to the CDR3; the germline J gene fills the gap. The V gene is TRBV19, the J gene TRBJ1-5; 12 bases agree with TRBD1. Germline trimming cut 6 bases from V and 6 bases from J; bases unmatched to any gene: 4. Germline CDR1 FNHDT, CDR2 SITEND (reference sequence). The CDR3 runs 14 residues. CDR3 protein: CASNPGQGAQAPLF. The covered CDR3 bases are TGTGCCAGCAACCCGGGACAGGGGGCCCAGGCTCCGCTT.

This clone was detected a few times. Mouse germline and gene names are used. The covered CDR3 bases are TGTGCCTGGTCCGACCGGGGACTGGGGACCTATGAACAGTAC. It is translated as CAWSDRGLGTYEQY. The entire CDR3 protein reads CAWSDRGLGTYEQYF. The chain is built from TRBV31 and TRBJ2-7; 10 bases line up with TRBD2. The read terminates 1 residue before the CDR3 end, so the remaining end is supplied by the germline J gene. CDR3 size: 15 residues. The junction had 9 bases not matched to a gene; V was cut back by 5 bases and J by 2 bases. Germline-derived CDR1 and CDR2 are GKSSPN and SITVG. The variable domain in full, completed from reference TRBV31 and TRBJ2-7, reads AQTIHQWPVAEIKAVGSPLSLGCTIKGKSSPNLYWYWQATGGTLQQLFYSITVGQVESVVQLNLSASRPKDDQFILSTEKLLLSHSGFYLCAWSDRGLGTYEQYFGPGTRLTVL.